The sample holds a few counts of the clone carrying this T cell receptor (beta chain). The antigen is not known. A single record per CDR3 protein comes from TCRdb applying MiXCR to the 5' RACE reads. The sample lists around 770,000 distinct CDR3 sequences, roughly 19% occurring once. This sample is part of a study of CD8 T cells in ankylosing spondylitis. Study-wide points: Characteristic of ankylosing spondylitis blood, it appeared, was a TCR beta motif comprising roughly 8 highly homologous variants. Previously reported in reactive arthritis synovial fluid and blood were some of the motif variants.

The germline V and J ends were trimmed by 0 bases and 4 bases, with 15 bases remaining between them. Per germline, CDR1 MGHDK and CDR2 SYGVNS. The CDR3 runs to 16 residues. Sequencing was performed on blood, either unsorted or a sorted T cell fraction (not recorded which). The chain uses TRBV25-1 and TRBJ2-5; D is unresolved. The source is a male donor with ankylosing spondylitis. The CDR3 DNA reads TGTGCCAGCAGTGAATACTCCAGAACGTCTGGAGAGACCCAGTACTTC. The encoded protein is CASSEYSRTSGETQYF.